Listed below are T cell receptor beta chains from one sample, sequenced in a study of T cell responses to AZD1222 COVID-19 vaccine. Here immunoSEQ multiplex PCR was the method, and the copy in TCRdb shows in-frame clones only, minus some. The sample yields 60,000 to 80,000 clones, about 90% seen once. This specimen consisted of peripheral blood, obtained on day 0 of AZD1222 vaccination. The origin of the receptors is an adult in good health. The CDR3 runs from the conserved cysteine through the conserved F or W. Fields, in order: D gene, V gene, clone size, J gene, CDR3 DNA, CDR3 protein. A D gene is named only where the DNA matches it firmly. Some rows mark clone size as missing; the rest say once, few, many or name a class of expanded clone.

>TRBD1|TRBV12-3/TRBV12-4|.|TRBJ2-7
TGTGCCAGTCGAAGACAGGGCTCCTACGAGCAGTACTTC
CASRRQGSYEQYF
>.|TRBV19|.|TRBJ1-6
TGTGCCAGTAAGTTCCAGGGCGGGTATTCACCCCTCCACTTT
CASKFQGGYSPLHF
>.|TRBV7-9|.|TRBJ2-7
TGTGCCAGCAGCTTGACAGCGAAGATTAAGCAGTACTTC
CASSLTAKIKQYF
>.|TRBV9|once|TRBJ1-6
TGTGCCAGCAGCGTAGATGGGGAAATCAGGGCCCTCCACTTT
CASSVDGEIRALHF
>.|TRBV19|.|TRBJ2-5
TGTGCCAGTAGTAACGGGGCCTGGGGGGAGACCCAGTACTTC
CASSNGAWGETQYF
>.|TRBV3-1/TRBV3-2|once|TRBJ1-2
TGTGCCAGCAGCCAAGTCGCAGGGACCAACTATGGCTACACCTTC
CASSQVAGTNYGYTF
>TRBD2|TRBV6-5|.|TRBJ2-1
TGTGCCAGCAGTCGTCTAGCGGGGGGGCGCAATGAGCAGTTCTTC
CASSRLAGGRNEQFF
>.|TRBV19|.|TRBJ2-1
TGTGCCAGTAGTATCCCGCGGAGCTCCTACAATGAGCAGTTCTTC
CASSIPRSSYNEQFF
>.|TRBV2|.|TRBJ1-1
TGTGCCAGCAGCGACACGGGGGGAGTCATGAACACTGAAGCTTTCTTT
CASSDTGGVMNTEAFF
>TRBD1|TRBV2|.|TRBJ1-2
TGTGCCAGCCCGGGACAGGGGTCCTATGGCTACACCTTC
CASPGQGSYGYTF
>.|TRBV11-2|.|TRBJ1-2
TGTGCCAGCAGCTTAGTGGACAGAAATTATGGCTACACCTTC
CASSLVDRNYGYTF